This is a list of T cell receptor beta chains from one sample in a study of cytomegalovirus exposure and HLA in healthy donors. Sequencing used immunoSEQ multiplex PCR; TCRdb keeps in-frame clones, though not all of them. This sample has roughly 100,000 clones; 65% occur once, and the top ten carry 5.5% to 6.5%. Sequencing was performed on PBMCs. These receptors all come from a boy younger than 18 in good health and CMV-seropositive. The CDR3 runs from the conserved cysteine through the conserved F or W.

J	V	CDR3
TRBJ1-3	TRBV7-3	CASSLYLGDTIYF
TRBJ2-7	TRBV5-5	CASSLDGTSPYEQYF
TRBJ2-7	TRBV2	CASDTRYEQYF
TRBJ2-3	TRBV5-8	CASSSERLAGDTDTQYF
TRBJ2-2	TRBV2	CASSGTRNTGELFF
TRBJ2-3	TRBV6-5	CASRRGSTDTQYF
TRBJ1-2	TRBV6-1	CASSGGRTANYGYTF
TRBJ2-3	TRBV5-1	CASSSRLAGSTDTQYF
TRBJ1-1	TRBV21-1	CASSKRGGLSNTEAFF
TRBJ2-3	TRBV7-3	CASSLRGGTDTQYF
TRBJ2-1	TRBV29-1	CSVRTGTGANNEQFF
TRBJ1-1	TRBV18	CASSPVEQANTEAFF
TRBJ1-2	TRBV30	CAWSVLIRANYGYTF
TRBJ2-2	TRBV5-4	CASSRPGTGNTGELFF
TRBJ1-6	TRBV14	CASRDSPISPLHF
TRBJ1-6	TRBV6-5	CASRREGGYNSPLHF
TRBJ2-1	TRBV25-1	CASSEFFYRTGSSDEQFF
TRBJ1-5	TRBV7-6	CASSPGSQQPQNF
TRBJ1-2	TRBV4-2	CASSPSGDGYTF
TRBJ2-4	TRBV29-1	CSVEVVNIQYF
TRBJ1-3	TRBV2	CATAATGGLGNTIYF
TRBJ1-5	TRBV30	CAWRLNPGQKFPSNQPQHF
TRBJ2-7	TRBV6-5	CASRWTGGNEQYF
TRBJ1-1	TRBV30	CAWSVTTGNTEAFF
TRBJ1-4	TRBV5-5	CASSSLPQTGYTNEKLFF
TRBJ2-7	TRBV10-1	CASSGLRVSEQYF
TRBJ2-7	TRBV6-5	CATTDAGKSYEQYF
TRBJ1-2	TRBV27	CASSFTGGIIYGYTF
TRBJ1-1	TRBV27	CASSRTVPTTDVNTEAFF
TRBJ1-1	TRBV2	CASSGGQGGNTEAFF
TRBJ2-5	TRBV2	CASSARTKQETQYF
TRBJ2-1	TRBV19	CASSRAPYNEQFF
TRBJ2-1	TRBV7-9	CASSWGVRVPSSYNEQFF
TRBJ2-1	TRBV28	CASSPPGGFSYNEQFF
TRBJ1-1	TRBV25-1	CASLEGGGTEAFF
TRBJ2-3	TRBV28	CASSSSGKTTDTQYF
TRBJ1-1	TRBV27	CASRQGFTEAFF
TRBJ1-1	TRBV5-1	CASSWGTADTEAFF
TRBJ2-5	TRBV18	CASSPPGQGLETQYF
TRBJ1-3	TRBV7-8	CASQLSTVSSGNTIYF
TRBJ2-1	TRBV6-1	CASSERTGGVYEQFF
TRBJ1-4	TRBV18	CASSPTPGNEKLFF
TRBJ2-7	TRBV18	CASSPISLAGTTFPTTQYF
TRBJ2-2	TRBV6-1	CASRGQGVGELFF
TRBJ2-2	TRBV5-1	CASSLLAGVPTGELFF
TRBJ2-7	TRBV5-1	CASSLGQGREQYF
TRBJ2-5	TRBV5-1	CASRTTEFLETQYF
TRBJ1-2	TRBV5-1	CASSQGQGSYPF
TRBJ1-1	TRBV28	CASSDNRRDKAFF
TRBJ2-3	TRBV29-1	CSVAGTSGTVDTQYF
TRBJ1-5	TRBV6-1	CASSEFTGHINQPQNF
TRBJ2-3	TRBV6-4	CASSVSGESTDTQYF
TRBJ1-2	TRBV30	CAWSPGTLNYGYTF
TRBJ1-3	TRBV7-3	CASSLGGSGNTIYF
TRBJ1-1	TRBV2	CATLSPVNTEAFF
TRBJ2-7	TRBV30	CAWRPPPTSGVYEQYF
TRBJ2-5	TRBV7-9	CASSLMLQGGVVETQYF
TRBJ2-5	TRBV27	CASSLGLQETQYF
TRBJ2-3	TRBV14	CASSPSRASQYF